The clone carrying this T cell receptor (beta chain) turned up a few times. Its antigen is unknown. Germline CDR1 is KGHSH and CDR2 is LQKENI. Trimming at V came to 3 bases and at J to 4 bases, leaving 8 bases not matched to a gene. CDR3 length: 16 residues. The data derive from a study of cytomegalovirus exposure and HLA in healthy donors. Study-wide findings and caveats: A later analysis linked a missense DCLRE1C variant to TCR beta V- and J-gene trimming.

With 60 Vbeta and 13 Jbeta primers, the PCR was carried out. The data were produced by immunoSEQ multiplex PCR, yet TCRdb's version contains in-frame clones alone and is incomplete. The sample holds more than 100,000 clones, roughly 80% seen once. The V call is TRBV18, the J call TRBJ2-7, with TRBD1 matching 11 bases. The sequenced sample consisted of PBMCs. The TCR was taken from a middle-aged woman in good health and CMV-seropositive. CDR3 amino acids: CASSPLRTGGRYEQYF. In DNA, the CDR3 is TGTGCCAGCTCACCTTTACGGACAGGGGGCAGGTACGAGCAGTACTTC.